These 12 T cell receptor beta chains originate from one sample sequenced in a study of Graves' ophthalmopathy and Graves' hyperthyroidism. Amplification from RNA transcripts yielded the TCR beta CDR3 regions. After a first-round RT-PCR with HTBI primers, a second-round multiplex PCR was run. TCRdb redid the calling of the multiplex PCR reads with MiXCR, one entry per CDR3 protein. The sample shows about 480,000 distinct CDR3 sequences, over 13% of them seen only once. Material for sequencing was blood. The receptors here all came from a woman in her twenties or thirties with Graves' ophthalmopathy.

This clonotype has ten or more counts. In DNA form, the CDR3 reads TGTGCCAGCAGTTTAGCGGGACAGTCCTACGAGCAGTACTTC. Encoded protein: CASSLAGQSYEQYF. J is TRBJ2-7 and V is TRBV12-3 or TRBV12-4; 7 nucleotides align to TRBD1. There are 14 residues in the CDR3. V shed 0 bases and J 1 base; nucleotides not matched to a gene: 0.

This clonotype was counted a few times. The genes are TRBV5-1 and TRBJ2-7; D is unclear. Germline CDR1 reads SGHRS; CDR2 reads YFSETQ. V lost 2 bases to trimming and J lost 5 bases, with 8 bases between them. The CDR3 spans 12 residues. The CDR3 bases are TGCGCCAGCAGCTTATCCTTCCACGAGCAGTACTTC. It yields the protein CASSLSFHEQYF.

This clonotype was recorded at least ten times. The V and J genes are TRBV2 and TRBJ1-2; 7 bases align to TRBD1. The germline V gene has CDR1 SNHLY and CDR2 FYNNEI. The CDR3 contains 12 residues. V was clipped by 8 bases and J by 6 bases; unmatched bases: 6. Here the CDR3 reads CASGQGDHGYTF. CDR3 in DNA: TGTGCCAGCGGCCAGGGGGATCATGGCTACACCTTC.

The rearrangement joins TRBV5-1 to TRBJ2-5; D possibly corresponds to TRBD2 (5 bases). With 1 base removed from V and 13 bases from J, the gap between germline ends came to 20 bases. The CDR3 has 14 amino acids. Germline lookup yields CDR1 SGHRS and CDR2 YFSETQ. The CDR3 is CASSLMGAEETGYF. The CDR3 DNA reads TGCGCCAGCAGCTTGATGGGAGCGGAAGAGACGGGGTACTTC.

CDR3 in amino acids: CASSLARGVNNSPLHF. For the CDR3, the DNA is TGTGCCAGCAGCTTAGCGCGGGGGGTTAATAATTCACCCCTCCACTTT. V usage is TRBV7-9 and J usage is TRBJ1-6; TRBD1 might be the D (5 bases). V was cut by 0 bases and J by 5 bases, with 11 bases left in between. Per germline, CDR1 SEHNR and CDR2 FQNEAQ (reference sequence). The CDR3 is 16 residues long.

This clonotype was seen ten or more times. This chain joins TRBV6-1 and TRBJ1-2; TRBD1 matches 11 bases. The CDR3 sequence is 13 residues long. V dropped 8 bases and J dropped 7; count of bases not matched to a gene: 6. Germline V gene lookup returns CDR1 MNHNS and CDR2 SASEGT. This CDR3 reads CASWTGGAFGYTF. The CDR3 nucleotides are TGTGCCAGCTGGACAGGGGGCGCGTTTGGCTACACCTTC.

The chain has TRBV20-1 and TRBJ1-6; tentative D call: TRBD1 (6 bases). The germline gives CDR1 DFQATT, CDR2 SNEGSKA (reference sequence). V was trimmed by 0 bases and J by 9 bases, leaving 12 bases between them. This CDR3 contains 14 residues. This CDR3 reads CSARDSGASSPLHF. CDR3 coding DNA: TGCAGTGCTAGAGATTCGGGGGCATCTTCACCCCTCCACTTT.

The table lists this clonotype with many counts. The chain links TRBV6-1 to TRBJ1-2; TRBD1 aligns across 7 bases. The CDR3 covers 12 residues. Germline V gives CDR1 MNHNS, CDR2 SASEGT. The junction had 2 bases not matched to a gene; V was cut back by 3 bases and J by 7 bases. The CDR3 DNA follows: TGTGCCAGCAGTGACCGACAGGGTGGCTACACCTTC. Amino acids: CASSDRQGGYTF.

This clonotype was found many times. The chain carries TRBV30 and TRBJ1-1; no clear D. V dropped 0 bases and J dropped 0 bases, with 11 bases sitting between them. The CDR3 spans 15 residues. Germline V CDR1 and CDR2: GTSNPN, SVGIG (reference sequence). CDR3 bases: TGTGCCTGGAGTGTAGGTGGTCCCTTGAACACTGAAGCTTTCTTT. Its translation is CAWSVGGPLNTEAFF. The entire variable domain, with the rest obtained from reference TRBV30 and TRBJ1-1, is as follows: SQTIHQWPATLVQPVGSPLSLECTVEGTSNPNLYWYRQAAGRGLQLLFYSVGIGQISSEVPQNLSASRPQDRQFILSSKKLLLSDSGFYLCAWSVGGPLNTEAFFGQGTRLTVV.

This clonotype was seen repeatedly, ten times or more. V is TRBV19 and J is TRBJ2-2; D may be TRBD2 (6 bases). Trimming left V 9 bases short and J 3 bases short, with 14 bases between. The CDR3 is made up of 14 amino acids. The germline gives CDR1 LNHDA, CDR2 SQIVND (reference sequence). Written as DNA, the CDR3 is TGTGCCAGCACCAGGCGGGGTGACACCGGGGAGCTGTTTTTT. It translates to CASTRRGDTGELFF.

This clonotype was observed at least ten times. This chain connects TRBV6-1 to TRBJ2-7, with TRBD2 matching 14 bases. Germline CDR1 and CDR2: MNHNS and SASEGT. The ends lost 5 bases at V and 5 bases at J; junction bases unmatched: 5. CDR3 length: 15 residues. CDR3 residues: CASSQRLAGGDEQYF. In DNA, the CDR3 is TGTGCCAGCAGTCAAAGACTAGCGGGAGGGGACGAGCAGTACTTC.

This clonotype came up many times. The chain recombines TRBV28 with TRBJ2-4; D gene ambiguous. CDR1 is MDHEN and CDR2 is SYDVKM in the germline V gene. This CDR3 region has 13 residues. V lost 6 bases and J 0 bases, leaving 6 bases between the germline ends. CDR3 region: CASSTKAKNIQYF. The CDR3 region has the DNA TGTGCCAGCAGCACCAAAGCCAAAAACATTCAGTACTTC.